This T cell receptor beta chain was sequenced for a study of blood T cell repertoires in COVID-19. Germline V gives CDR1 SGHAT, CDR2 FQNNGV. This CDR3 is 14 amino acids long. Trimming took 1 base from V and 2 from J, leaving 9 bases between them. Some clones are missing from TCRdb's copy, which holds only in-frame ones; the method was immunoSEQ multiplex PCR. The top ten hold over 3% of the sample, which has under 300,000 clones, about 68% seen once. The TCR sequence derives from a woman older than 75 with acute or convalescent COVID-19. The sample was peripheral blood. The J gene is TRBJ2-7, the V gene TRBV11-2, with D tentatively TRBD2 (5 bases). In DNA form, the CDR3 reads TGTGCCAGCAGCTTAGTCCGGGGAACCTACGAGCAGTACTTC. Protein product: CASSLVRGTYEQYF.